This TCR beta chain was sequenced for a study of blood T cell repertoires in COVID-19. On the study more broadly: COVID-19 samples from acute and convalescent phases originated in the United States, Italy and Spain. Nucleic acid was either cDNA or gDNA, and it came from T cells, B-cell-depleted T cells, or PBMCs.

The V and J ends lost 4 bases and 3 bases respectively, with 14 bases between them. This CDR3 is 15 amino acids long. Germline lookup yields CDR1 SGDLS and CDR2 YYNGEE. Enrolment of Seattle patients took place during active infection, and they were followed longitudinally. Using immunoSEQ multiplex PCR, the repertoire was profiled, and TCRdb retains in-frame clones only, with some absent. The sample has 200,000 to 250,000 clones, 70% to 90% seen once. The sequenced sample was peripheral blood. The receptor was isolated from a young man with COVID-19, enrolled during active disease. The chain employs TRBV9 and TRBJ2-1, with a tentative D call TRBD2 (6 bases). The CDR3 region has the DNA TGTGCCAGCAGCCCCCCCGGGACTTTCTACAATGAGCAGTTCTTC. This translates into CASSPPGTFYNEQFF.